This TCR beta chain is from a study of blood T cell repertoires in COVID-19. Generated by immunoSEQ multiplex PCR, the TCRdb table keeps only in-frame clones and is missing some. This sample yields about 200,000 clones, of which 84% are seen a single time; around 7.3% belongs to the top ten. CDR1 is MDHEN, CDR2 SYDVKM, per germline. Trimming pared 5 bases from V and 0 bases from J, leaving 14 bases between. The CDR3 sequence is 16 residues long. Sequenced material: peripheral blood. This chain joins TRBV28 and TRBJ1-5; TRBD1 might be the D (6 bases). This clonotype was sampled from a woman aged 50 to 60 with active or convalescent COVID-19. The CDR3 DNA reads TGTGCCAGCAGTAGAGGACAGACTATTAGCAATCAGCCCCAGCATTTT. The encoded protein is CASSRGQTISNQPQHF.